The 19 T cell receptor beta chains reported below all come from one sample, sequenced in a study of blood T cell repertoires in COVID-19. Profiling relied on immunoSEQ multiplex PCR, and the TCRdb table lists in-frame clones only, not all of them. The data show about 210,000 clones, around 82% seen once. The specimen sequenced was peripheral blood. Receptors were obtained from a woman aged 40-49 years with acute or convalescent COVID-19.

The chain uses TRBV7-8 and TRBJ2-5; 10 bases fit TRBD2. This CDR3 contains 17 residues. Germline V gives CDR1 SGHVS, CDR2 FQNEAQ. The trim removed 5 bases at V and 7 bases at J, leaving 16 bases unmatched. The CDR3 loop is CASSPLAIAGGSGTQYF. Written as DNA, the CDR3 is TGTGCCAGCAGCCCCCTGGCAATAGCGGGAGGCTCTGGGACCCAGTACTTC.

The chain links TRBV7-2 to TRBJ1-4, with TRBD1 as a possible D gene (5 bases). The germline V and J ends were trimmed by 5 bases and 7 bases, with 17 bases remaining between them. The CDR3 sequence is 15 residues long. Germline loops: CDR1 SGHTA, CDR2 FQGNSA. The CDR3 sequence is CASSPRMGLGEKLFF. The CDR3 DNA sequence: TGTGCCAGCAGCCCCCGAATGGGGCTGGGTGAAAAACTGTTTTTT.

This clone was counted only a few times. V and J are TRBV6-6 and TRBJ2-7; no definite D call. This CDR3 comprises 13 residues. Trimming cost V 0 bases and J 3 bases, with 6 bases left between them. Germline V gives CDR1 MNHNY, CDR2 SVGAGI (reference sequence). The CDR3 reads CASSYSSFYEQYF. In nucleotides, the CDR3 is TGTGCCAGCAGTTACTCGTCTTTCTACGAGCAGTACTTC.

This sequence joins TRBV25-1 and TRBJ1-5; a possible D gene is TRBD1 (5 bases). The CDR3 spans 18 residues. Trimming removed 4 bases at V and 0 bases at J, with 19 bases between. The germline gives CDR1 MGHDK, CDR2 SYGVNS. CDR3 loop: CASSGGQGGYYSNQPQHF. In DNA form, the CDR3 reads TGTGCCAGCAGTGGTGGACAAGGAGGGTATTATAGCAATCAGCCCCAGCATTTT.

The rearrangement joins TRBV19 to TRBJ2-3; maybe TRBD1 (5 bases). The CDR3 is 16 residues long. From germline, CDR1 is LNHDA and CDR2 SQIVND (reference sequence). V lost 2 bases and J lost 5, with 17 bases in between. Here the CDR3 reads CASSIQTAQFLDTQYF. The CDR3 DNA reads TGTGCCAGTAGTATACAGACAGCACAGTTTCTAGATACGCAGTATTTT.

The gene calls are TRBV6-5 and TRBJ1-6; 7 positions match TRBD1. Losses at the gene ends were 11 bases for V and 7 bases for J; bases not matched to a gene: 8. Germline CDR1 reads MNHEY; CDR2 reads SVGAGI. CDR3 length: 13 amino acids. CDR3 sequence reads: CAGTGQINSPLHF. The CDR3 nucleotides are TGTGCCGGAACGGGACAGATCAATTCACCCCTCCACTTT.

This clone was counted many times. The rearrangement uses TRBV19 and TRBJ1-2; 8 bases line up with TRBD1. The CDR3 runs 14 residues. Germline assignment: CDR1 LNHDA and CDR2 SQIVND (reference sequence). J was trimmed by 4 bases and V by 6 bases; bases with no gene match: 7. CDR3 coding DNA: TGTGCCAGTAGCCCGGCAGGGGGCCGCTATGGCTACACCTTC. This gives the protein CASSPAGGRYGYTF.

V is TRBV29-1 and J is TRBJ1-2; 7 bases line up with TRBD1. Germline V gene sequence: CDR1 SQVTM, CDR2 ANQGSEA. This CDR3 is 16 amino acids long. With 7 bases clipped from V and 3 bases from J, the junction kept 17 bases outside the gene matches. The CDR3 DNA sequence: TGCAGCGGCGGACTGGGGGACAGCTTGGGGGACTATGGCTACACCTTC. It is translated as CSGGLGDSLGDYGYTF.

This clone was seen a handful of times. The chain uses TRBV19 and TRBJ2-3; maybe TRBD2 (5 bases). The germline V and J ends were trimmed by 9 bases and 0 bases, with 13 bases remaining between them. Per germline, CDR1 LNHDA and CDR2 SQIVND (reference sequence). This CDR3 contains 14 residues. The CDR3, as DNA: TGTGCCAGCCGGGAAGATCCTAGCACAGATACGCAGTATTTT. Its translation is CASREDPSTDTQYF. Combining the CDR3 with reference TRBV19 and TRBJ2-3 gives the whole variable domain DGGITQSPKYLFRKEGQNVTLSCEQNLNHDAMYWYRQDPGQGLRLIYYSQIVNDFQKGDIAEGYSVSREKKESFPLTVTSAQKNPTAFYLCASREDPSTDTQYFGPGTRLTVL.

The J gene is TRBJ2-3, the V gene TRBV7-2, with a possible D match to TRBD2 (6 bases). The CDR3 is 15 residues long. The V and J ends lost 3 bases and 5 bases respectively, with 15 bases between them. Germline V gene data show CDR1 as SGHTA and CDR2 as FQGNSA. The CDR3 protein is CASSLPGGWVDTQYF. CDR3 sequence (DNA): TGTGCCAGCAGCTTGCCCGGGGGTTGGGTAGATACGCAGTATTTT.

V usage is TRBV19 and J usage is TRBJ2-7; TRBD1 matches at 7 bases. The V gene's germline CDR1 is LNHDA and CDR2 SQIVND (reference sequence). Trimming cost V 1 base and J 3 bases; bases outside gene matches: 6. The CDR3 is made up of 15 amino acids. The CDR3 spells CASSIVPGGDYEQYF. In DNA form, the CDR3 reads TGTGCCAGTAGTATAGTCCCAGGGGGTGACTACGAGCAGTACTTC.

The V gene is TRBV15, the J gene TRBJ2-1; the D gene is possibly TRBD1 (6 bases). Between the trimmed V and J ends, which lost 1 base and 0 bases, there was a span of 10 bases. CDR1 and CDR2 from the germline V gene are LNHNV and YYDKDF (reference sequence). The CDR3 contains 16 residues. The CDR3 sequence is CATSRAGTSSYNEQFF. CDR3 sequence (DNA): TGTGCCACCAGCAGAGCAGGGACAAGCTCCTACAATGAGCAGTTCTTC.

The chain employs TRBV5-4 and TRBJ1-5, with a possible D match to TRBD1 (5 bases). Trimming took off 2 bases at V and 7 bases at J, with 10 bases between the two ends. The CDR3 extends over 13 amino acids. Germline CDR1 is SGHNT and CDR2 is YYREEE (reference sequence). CDR3 residues: CASSLDSEQPQHF. Written as DNA, the CDR3 is TGTGCCAGCAGCTTAGACAGCGAACAGCCCCAGCATTTT.

This clone showed up many times. This sequence joins TRBV30 and TRBJ1-4; D possibly corresponds to TRBD1 (5 bases). The germline CDR1 and CDR2 sequences are GTSNPN and SVGIG (reference sequence). The CDR3 extends over 15 amino acids. V gave up 1 base and J gave up 8 bases, with 17 bases separating them. CDR3 bases: TGTGCCTGGAGTGACCAGTGGGCGGGGGGGGAAAAACTGTTTTTT. Protein: CAWSDQWAGGEKLFF.

The J gene is TRBJ1-2, the V gene TRBV11-1, with 7 bases that match TRBD1. The CDR3 extends over 13 amino acids. The germline V gene encodes CDR1 SGHAT and CDR2 FQDESV (reference sequence). The ends lost 5 bases at V and 8 bases at J; junction bases unmatched: 8. Here the CDR3 reads CASSQTGWKGYTF. The CDR3 coding sequence is TGTGCCAGCAGCCAGACAGGGTGGAAGGGCTACACCTTC.

The rearrangement joins TRBV9 to TRBJ1-6, with unresolved D. The germline gives CDR1 SGDLS, CDR2 YYNGEE. V was clipped by 5 bases and J by 10 bases, with 13 bases between them. This CDR3 is built from 13 residues. Written as DNA, the CDR3 is TGTGCCAGCAGTCGGGGTTTAGGGTCACCCCTCCACTTT. Its translation: CASSRGLGSPLHF.

This clone was seen more than once but under ten times. The J gene is TRBJ1-1, the V gene TRBV7-2; the D gene is possibly TRBD1 (5 bases). In germline, CDR1 is SGHTA, CDR2 FQGNSA. V lost 5 bases and J lost 1, with 8 bases in between. The CDR3 is 13 residues long. Written as DNA, the CDR3 is TGTGCCAGCAGCGAAACAGGGAACACTGAAGCTTTCTTT. Translating gives CASSETGNTEAFF.

The genes are TRBV14 and TRBJ2-1, with 9 nucleotides matching TRBD2. V lost 6 bases and J lost 6; bases outside the gene matches: 9. The CDR3 runs to 15 residues. Germline assignment: CDR1 SGHDN and CDR2 FVKESK. CDR3: CASSLWLAGFNEQFF. The CDR3 nucleotides are TGTGCCAGCAGTTTATGGCTAGCGGGATTCAATGAGCAGTTCTTC.

The rearrangement joins TRBV7-6 to TRBJ1-1; the D gene is possibly TRBD1 (6 bases). The V gene lost 5 bases and the J gene lost 6 bases, with 13 bases spanning the gap. CDR3 length: 13 residues. Per the germline V gene, CDR1 is SGHVS and CDR2 is FNYEAQ. CDR3 in amino acids: CASSINRASEAFF. CDR3 DNA sequence: TGTGCCAGCAGCATAAACAGGGCCTCTGAAGCTTTCTTT.